This TCR beta chain was captured in a study of blood T cell repertoires in COVID-19. Study context: Both acute and convalescent COVID-19 samples were obtained from the United States, Italy and Spain. Sources were T cells, B-cell-depleted T cells, or PBMCs; the material itself was cDNA or gDNA.

In the source study's methods: Amplification with reference gene primers provided the estimates of nucleated cell counts. TCRdb's table, derived via immunoSEQ multiplex PCR, lists solely in-frame clones and lacks some. That table gives V, J and clone size, and the DNA gave D and trimming. The sample yields about 260,000 clones, around 90% seen once. Germline V gene data show CDR1 as LGHNA and CDR2 as YNFKEQ. The trim removed 4 bases at V and 3 bases at J, leaving 13 bases unmatched. The CDR3 runs to 17 residues. Specimen: peripheral blood. This chain connects TRBV4-2 to TRBJ1-1; 8 nucleotides match TRBD1. The receptor comes from a woman between 50 and 59 years old who had recovered from COVID-19. CDR3 in amino acids: CASSPRRRTTGDTEAFF. In DNA, the CDR3 is TGTGCCAGCAGCCCCCGGAGGCGGACGACAGGGGACACTGAAGCTTTCTTT.